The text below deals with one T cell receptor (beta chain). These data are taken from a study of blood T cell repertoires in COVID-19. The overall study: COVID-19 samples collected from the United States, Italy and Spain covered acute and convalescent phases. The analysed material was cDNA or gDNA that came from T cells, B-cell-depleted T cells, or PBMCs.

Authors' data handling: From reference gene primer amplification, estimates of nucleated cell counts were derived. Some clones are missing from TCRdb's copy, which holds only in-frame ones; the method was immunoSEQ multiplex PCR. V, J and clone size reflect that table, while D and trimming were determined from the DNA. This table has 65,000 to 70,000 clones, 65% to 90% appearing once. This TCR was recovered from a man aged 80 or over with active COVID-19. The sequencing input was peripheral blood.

CDR3 DNA sequence: TGTGCCAGCAGTCGAACAGGGAACTACGAGCAGTACTTC. Protein: CASSRTGNYEQYF. The chain uses TRBV14 and TRBJ2-7; maybe TRBD1 (6 bases). CDR3 length: 13 residues. Trimming stripped 6 bases from V and 3 bases from J, with 12 bases between. Germline CDR1 reads SGHDN; CDR2 reads FVKESK.